What follows are 11 T cell receptor beta chains derived from one specimen sequenced in a study of early T cells in non-severe SARS-CoV-2 infection. TCRdb re-analysed the 5' RACE reads in MiXCR, keeping a single row per CDR3 protein. Here the sample spans about 61,000 distinct CDR3 sequences, around 11% being singletons. Sample: whole blood, taken at baseline. The receptors stem from an adult who was a healthcare worker with PCR-confirmed SARS-CoV-2 infection or an uninfected control (not recorded which). The donor label of this sample is uncertain.

The table lists this clonotype with many counts. The V gene is TRBV5-8, the J gene TRBJ1-2; weak D call: TRBD1 (6 bases). V lost 0 bases and J lost 4, with 13 bases in between. CDR3 length equals 15 residues. Germline V lookup: CDR1 SGHTS, CDR2 YDEGEE. This chain's CDR3 is CASSLAFRGRYGYTF. The CDR3 region has the DNA TGTGCCAGCAGCTTGGCCTTCAGGGGCCGCTATGGCTACACCTTC.

There are a few counts of this clonotype. The CDR3 DNA reads as TGTGCCAGCAGCAACGGTAATCAGCCCCAGCATTTT. Its protein product is CASSNGNQPQHF. The chain carries TRBV5-8 and TRBJ1-5; D not certain. Germline assignment: CDR1 SGHTS and CDR2 YDEGEE. The CDR3 totals 12 residues. Trimming shortened V by 4 bases and J by 4 bases, and 6 bases separated the two germline ends.

The chain carries TRBV18 and TRBJ2-7; unclear D gene. Germline CDR1 is KGHSH and CDR2 is LQKENI. There are 13 residues in the CDR3. Trimming left V 4 bases short and J 3 bases short, with 10 bases between. The CDR3 protein is CASSRGIDYEQYV. CDR3 DNA: TGTGCCAGCTCACGAGGAATAGACTACGAGCAGTACGTC.

The chain uses TRBV28 and TRBJ2-5, with no clear D. Germline CDR1 and CDR2: MDHEN and SYDVKM. The CDR3 consists of 14 residues. The ends were cut back, 4 bases at V and 1 base at J, with 10 bases in the middle. CDR3 sequence reads: CASSWTEFQETQYF. Here the CDR3 DNA reads TGTGCCAGCAGTTGGACCGAATTCCAAGAGACCCAGTACTTC.

This clonotype has only a few counts. The chain carries TRBV5-1 and TRBJ2-1; TRBD1 agrees at 8 bases. The CDR3 is made up of 12 amino acids. The germline V gene has CDR1 SGHRS and CDR2 YFSETQ. Trimming removed 4 bases from V and 10 bases from J; junction bases left unmatched: 4. In DNA form, the CDR3 reads TGCGCCAGCAGCCAGGGGGCCCAAGAGCAGTTCTTC. Translating gives CASSQGAQEQFF.

The chain has TRBV7-8 and TRBJ2-3; 10 nucleotides line up with TRBD2. Trimming removed 5 bases from V and 2 bases from J; junction bases left unmatched: 7. The CDR3 runs 16 residues. Germline V gene data show CDR1 as SGHVS and CDR2 as FQNEAQ. CDR3 sequence (DNA): TGTGCCAGCAGCGCGCAACTAGCGGGGATCACAGATACGCAGTATTTT. It codes for CASSAQLAGITDTQYF.

V gene TRBV6-6 combines with J gene TRBJ2-7; 11 positions match TRBD2. CDR1 is MNHNY and CDR2 is SVGAGI in the germline V gene (reference sequence). The V segment lost 0 bases and the J segment 3 bases; nucleotides outside the gene matches: 13. The CDR3 covers 19 residues. CDR3 region: CASSYSGASGGLLIYEQYV. As DNA, the CDR3 is TGTGCCAGCAGTTACTCGGGCGCTAGCGGGGGGCTACTAATCTACGAGCAGTACGTC.

This clonotype was observed a handful of times. This chain connects TRBV18 to TRBJ2-2, with TRBD1 matching over 9 bases. CDR3 length: 15 amino acids. The V gene's germline CDR1 is KGHSH and CDR2 LQKENI. The V segment lost 6 bases and the J segment 4 bases; nucleotides outside the gene matches: 6. In DNA, the CDR3 is TGTGCCAGCTCCCAGGGACAGGGCAGCACCGGGGAGCTGTTTTTT. It translates to CASSQGQGSTGELFF.

At least ten counts were recorded for this clonotype. The chain combines TRBV11-2 with TRBJ2-5; TRBD2 agrees at 7 bases. Unmatched junction bases numbered 8, after V lost 5 bases and J lost 2 bases. The CDR3 consists of 15 residues. Germline CDR1 and CDR2: SGHAT and FQNNGV. The CDR3 here is CASSDPDGGQETQYF. The CDR3 coding sequence is TGTGCCAGCAGCGATCCGGACGGGGGGCAAGAGACCCAGTACTTC.

This clonotype was seen at least ten times. The J gene is TRBJ2-5, the V gene TRBV7-7; either TRBD1 or TRBD2 may fit D (6 bases each). The CDR3 spans 16 residues. Germline-derived CDR1 and CDR2 are SSHAT and FNYEAQ (reference sequence). V dropped 4 bases and J dropped 2 bases, with 17 bases sitting between them. CDR3 residues: CASSSYVGGPQETQYF. The DNA of the CDR3 is TGTGCCAGCAGCTCGTACGTGGGGGGCCCACAAGAGACCCAGTACTTC.

CDR3 coding DNA: TGTGCCAGCAGTGAGCGTCCGACAGGCCTCTATGGCTACACCTTC. Protein: CASSERPTGLYGYTF. The chain uses TRBV6-1 and TRBJ1-2, with D maybe TRBD1 (6 bases). Germline loops: CDR1 MNHNS, CDR2 SASEGT. Trimming took off 3 bases at V and 4 bases at J, with 15 bases between the two ends. The CDR3 is made up of 15 amino acids.